This T cell receptor beta chain was sequenced during a study of T cell responses to AZD1222 COVID-19 vaccine. The repertoire was sequenced with immunoSEQ multiplex PCR; TCRdb's copy has only in-frame clones and lacks some. The table lists 210,000 or so clones, about 93% of them singletons, with 0.95% to 1.1% in the top ten. As for this clone: Its antigen is as yet unknown.

Findings of the study overall: Among those given AZD1222, only 5 to 7 were seropositive at baseline. The study sampled repertoires only after the peak T cell response. In a largely white British group with more females than males, clonal diversity was possibly underestimated.

This CDR3 has 15 amino acids. Germline loops: CDR1 LGHNA, CDR2 YSLEER. V lost 0 bases and J lost 1, with 9 bases in between. This chain links TRBV4-3 with TRBJ1-2; D is unclear. This sequence was found in an adult in good health. The sequences come from peripheral blood, collected on day 0 of MenACWY control vaccination. The CDR3 spells CASSQDPGSNYGYTF. In DNA form, the CDR3 reads TGCGCCAGCAGCCAAGATCCGGGCAGTAACTATGGCTACACCTTC.